Below are 28 T cell receptor beta chains sequenced from a single sample in a study of blood T cells in healthy people across ages. A second PCR of roughly 7 to 11 cycles used a sample-barcoded 5' primer and a J-beta primer mix. TCRdb passed the 5' RACE reads through MiXCR, listing each CDR3 protein once. The profile shows hundreds of thousands of distinct CDR3 sequences, roughly 21% of them singletons. Source material: blood. The receptors derive from a man in his 70s in good health.

The table lists this clonotype with a few counts. J is TRBJ2-1 and V is TRBV3-1, with D possibly TRBD2 on 6 matching bases. CDR1 is LGHDT, CDR2 YNNKEL, per germline (reference sequence). Trimming shortened V by 3 bases and J by 9 bases, and 18 bases separated the two germline ends. The CDR3 spans 15 residues. This chain's CDR3 is CASSQMGLVRSEQFF. CDR3 in DNA: TGTGCCAGCAGCCAGATGGGACTCGTTCGTAGTGAGCAGTTCTTC.

The V gene is TRBV6-5, the J gene TRBJ2-1; 14 bases fit TRBD2. From germline, CDR1 is MNHEY and CDR2 SVGAGI. The CDR3 covers 16 residues. The V and J ends lost 2 bases and 8 bases, in that order; junction bases with no gene match: 5. This CDR3 is CASSYRGTSGSHEQFF. The CDR3 DNA sequence: TGTGCCAGCAGTTACCGCGGGACTAGCGGGAGCCATGAGCAGTTCTTC.

This clonotype was seen many times. The chain uses TRBV27 and TRBJ2-7; TRBD1 aligns across 7 bases. Germline V lookup: CDR1 MNHEY, CDR2 SMNVEV (reference sequence). The CDR3 is 14 amino acids. V lost 6 bases to trimming and J lost 7 bases; unmatched junction nucleotides: 12. The chain's CDR3 is CASSPTGADIEQYF. DNA of the CDR3: TGTGCCAGCAGCCCTACAGGGGCCGATATTGAGCAGTACTTC.

This clonotype was seen more than once but under ten times. The chain links TRBV7-9 to TRBJ2-5; 7 nucleotides agree with TRBD2. Near its end, the DNA agrees better with TRBJ2-1, so the J call may be wrong. Per germline, CDR1 SEHNR and CDR2 FQNEAQ (reference sequence). This CDR3 has 13 amino acids. The CDR3 bases are TGTGCCAGCAGCAGGTCTAGCGGAGATGAGCAGTTCTTC. Translating it yields CASSRSSGDEQFF.

Only a few counts were recorded for this clonotype. V is TRBV7-9 and J is TRBJ1-2; TRBD1 agrees at 10 bases. V was clipped by 5 bases and J by 8 bases; unmatched bases: 17. The CDR3 is made up of 17 amino acids. Germline assignment: CDR1 SEHNR and CDR2 FQNEAQ (reference sequence). The CDR3: CASSPGTGVLVIGGYTF. The CDR3 coding sequence is TGTGCCAGCAGCCCCGGGACAGGGGTTCTCGTTATTGGGGGCTACACCTTC.

This rearrangement joins TRBV12-3 or TRBV12-4 to TRBJ2-7; 9 bases agree with TRBD2. The CDR3 totals 20 residues. V lost 5 bases to trimming and J lost 2 bases; unmatched junction nucleotides: 22. CDR3 sequence reads: CASSLRTGTSRPVITYEQYF. The DNA for the CDR3 is TGTGCCAGCAGTCTTCGAACCGGGACTAGCCGACCTGTAATTACCTACGAGCAGTACTTC.

The table lists this clonotype with a few counts. The genes are TRBV14 and TRBJ2-7; 9 positions agree with TRBD2. Germline V gene lookup returns CDR1 SGHDN and CDR2 FVKESK. The V gene end was trimmed by 5 bases and the J gene end by 7 bases; junction bases not matched to a gene: 15. CDR3 length: 16 amino acids. The CDR3 DNA follows: TGTGCCAGCAGCGAGGGGACTAGCTATGGGAAGGCGGAGCAGTACTTC. Translated: CASSEGTSYGKAEQYF.

This clonotype has a handful of counts. The chain couples TRBV2 to TRBJ2-4; 7 nucleotides match TRBD2. The CDR3 covers 14 residues. V lost 7 bases, J lost 0 bases, and 3 bases stayed unmatched. Germline CDR1 reads SNHLY; CDR2 reads FYNNEI. DNA for the CDR3: TGTGCCAGCACTTTAGCGGGAGCCAAAAACATTCAGTACTTC. Its protein is CASTLAGAKNIQYF.

CDR3 DNA sequence: TGTGCCAGCAGCGAATCTTCGGGACTAGCCACCTACGAGCAGTACTTC. Translation: CASSESSGLATYEQYF. The chain joins TRBV3-1 to TRBJ2-7; 9 bases map to TRBD2. Trimming took 5 bases from V and 2 from J; bases not matched to a gene: 10. CDR1 is LGHDT and CDR2 is YNNKEL in the germline V gene (reference sequence). CDR3 length equals 16 residues.

The gene calls are TRBV7-9 and TRBJ2-7; TRBD1 is a possible D gene (6 bases). V was shortened by 6 bases and J by 0 bases, with 18 bases between the two germline ends. This CDR3 is 16 amino acids long. Germline V gives CDR1 SEHNR, CDR2 FQNEAQ (reference sequence). In nucleotides, the CDR3 is TGTGCCAGCAGTCGGAAACGACAGGCGGACTCCTACGAGCAGTACTTC. Translation gives CASSRKRQADSYEQYF. The full variable domain, in which reference TRBV7-9 and TRBJ2-7 provide the parts outside the CDR3, is DTGVSQNPRHKITKRGQNVTFRCDPISEHNRLYWYRQTLGQGPEFLTYFQNEAQLEKSRLLSDRFSAERPKGSFSTLEIQRTEQGDSAMYLCASSRKRQADSYEQYFGPGTRLTVT.

The chain couples TRBV19 to TRBJ2-5; 8 nucleotides line up with TRBD1. The junction had 4 bases not matched to a gene; V was cut back by 6 bases and J by 1 base. Germline V CDR1 and CDR2: LNHDA, SQIVND (reference sequence). This CDR3 comprises 14 residues. The CDR3 coding sequence is TGTGCCAGTAGGAGGACAGGGAGCCAAGAGACCCAGTACTTC. Amino acids: CASRRTGSQETQYF.

This clonotype was counted between two and nine times. The chain links TRBV2 to TRBJ1-2; D is undetermined. CDR1 and CDR2 (germline): SNHLY, FYNNEI. This CDR3 region has 16 residues. V gave up 0 bases and J gave up 8 bases, with 19 bases separating them. CDR3 DNA sequence: TGTGCCAGCAGTGAAGCGTTTGGAGGGATATCACAAGGCTACACCTTC. This translates into CASSEAFGGISQGYTF.

The V gene is TRBV20-1, the J gene TRBJ1-5; TRBD1 might be the D (5 bases). The CDR3 covers 14 residues. Trimming took off 6 bases at V and 3 bases at J, with 15 bases between the two ends. The germline V gene has CDR1 DFQATT and CDR2 SNEGSKA (reference sequence). The CDR3 DNA reads as TGCAGTGCGGTGGGCGGGACGGACAATCAGCCCCAGCATTTT. It specifies CSAVGGTDNQPQHF.

V and J are TRBV20-1 and TRBJ2-3; 8 bases match TRBD2. Germline CDR1 reads DFQATT; CDR2 reads SNEGSKA (reference sequence). V shed 1 base, J shed 0 bases, and the junction held 12 bases outside the gene matches. This CDR3 is built from 18 residues. CDR3 nucleotide sequence: TGCAGTGCTAGAGGGTTACGGGGAGGCGGGAGGAGCACAGATACGCAGTATTTT. It codes for CSARGLRGGGRSTDTQYF.

This clonotype was found many times. The chain uses TRBV29-1 and TRBJ2-5; tentatively, D is TRBD1 or TRBD2 (5 bases each). Germline V lookup: CDR1 SQVTM, CDR2 ANQGSEA. There are 13 residues in the CDR3. Trimming left V 6 bases short and J 2 bases short, with 13 bases between. Here the CDR3 reads CSVAGTTQETQYF. The CDR3 nucleotides read TGCAGCGTCGCCGGGACCACTCAAGAGACCCAGTACTTC.

This clonotype was picked up a small number of times. The genes are TRBV2 and TRBJ2-5; D call uncertain. The last part of the DNA fits TRBJ2-7 better; the J call may be wrong. CDR3 length equals 14 residues. Per germline, CDR1 SNHLY and CDR2 FYNNEI. DNA of the CDR3: TGTGCCAGCAGTGCCGGAGTAGGGTTTAGCGAGCAGTACTTC. Its protein is CASSAGVGFSEQYF.

This clonotype occurred a few times. The conserved phenylalanine or tryptophan normally closing the CDR3 is absent here, so this likely arose from a read error. V usage is TRBV20-1 and J usage is TRBJ1-6; 8 bases match TRBD1. The germline V gene encodes CDR1 DFQATT and CDR2 SNEGSKA (reference sequence). Unmatched junction bases numbered 5, after V lost 5 bases and J lost 5 bases. CDR3 length: 14 amino acids. CDR3 nucleotide sequence: TGCAGTGCTCCGACAGGGGTAAATAATTCACCCCTCCACCTT. It translates to CSAPTGVNNSPLHL.

This clonotype was observed a handful of times. The rearrangement uses TRBV5-4 and TRBJ2-2; D uncertain. The CDR3 extends over 15 amino acids. V shed 0 bases and J shed 0 bases, with 6 bases lying between them. Germline lookup yields CDR1 SGHNT and CDR2 YYREEE (reference sequence). The CDR3 coding sequence is TGTGCCAGCAGCTTGGACCACACGAACACCGGGGAGCTGTTTTTT. This sequence encodes CASSLDHTNTGELFF. Using reference TRBV5-4 and TRBJ2-2 for the parts outside the CDR3, the full variable domain is ETGVTQSPTHLIKTRGQQVTLRCSSQSGHNTVSWYQQALGQGPQFIFQYYREEENGRGNFPPRFSGLQFPNYSSELNVNALELDDSALYLCASSLDHTNTGELFFGEGSRLTVL.

This clonotype was seen only a few times. The CDR3 sequence: CASSFGQGDEKLFF. The CDR3 coding sequence is TGCGCCAGCAGCTTCGGACAGGGGGATGAAAAACTGTTTTTT. The chain uses TRBV5-1 and TRBJ1-4; 10 positions match TRBD1. Germline V gene data show CDR1 as SGHRS and CDR2 as YFSETQ. The CDR3 runs 14 residues. V lost 2 bases to trimming and J lost 6 bases; unmatched junction nucleotides: 1.

In its sample, this clonotype was seen a few times. The chain carries TRBV20-1 and TRBJ2-3, with 9 nucleotides matching TRBD1. The germline V gene encodes CDR1 DFQATT and CDR2 SNEGSKA (reference sequence). The CDR3 covers 13 residues. Here the CDR3 DNA reads TGCAGAACAGACAGGGGGGACACAGATACGCAGTATTTT. This translates into CRTDRGDTDTQYF.

This clonotype was counted between two and nine times. The chain has TRBV3-1 and TRBJ2-3, with no clear D. Trimming removed 0 bases from V and 2 bases from J, with 3 bases in between. Germline loops: CDR1 LGHDT, CDR2 YNNKEL (reference sequence). This CDR3 has 13 residues. CDR3 nucleotide sequence: TGTGCCAGCAGCCAAGAGCCCACAGATACGCAGTATTTT. It codes for CASSQEPTDTQYF.

This clonotype appeared a few times. V and J are TRBV3-1 and TRBJ2-1; 7 nucleotides match TRBD2. The V gene's germline CDR1 is LGHDT and CDR2 YNNKEL (reference sequence). This CDR3 contains 16 residues. V shed 5 bases, J shed 4 bases, and the junction held 11 bases outside the gene matches. The CDR3 DNA reads as TGTGCCAGCAGCAGCCGTGGACTAGGGAATTACAATGAGCAGTTCTTC. This translates into CASSSRGLGNYNEQFF.

This clonotype showed up many times. The rearrangement uses TRBV27 and TRBJ2-1; D ambiguous. CDR3 size: 13 residues. The V and J ends lost 7 bases and 4 bases respectively, with 11 bases between them. From germline, CDR1 is MNHEY and CDR2 SMNVEV (reference sequence). The CDR3 protein is CASTHGVYNEQFF. CDR3 bases: TGTGCCAGCACCCATGGGGTTTACAATGAGCAGTTCTTC.

The chain couples TRBV4-3 to TRBJ2-7; D tentatively fits TRBD1 or TRBD2 (5 bases each). This CDR3 has 14 residues. Germline V gives CDR1 LGHNA, CDR2 YSLEER. V gave up 4 bases and J gave up 3 bases, with 13 bases separating them. The CDR3 bases are TGCGCCAGCAGCCCGACCGGGACCTACTACGAGCAGTACTTC. The encoded protein is CASSPTGTYYEQYF.

In its sample, this clonotype was seen a few times. The chain uses TRBV7-6 and TRBJ2-1; D unresolved. The germline gives CDR1 SGHVS, CDR2 FNYEAQ. The CDR3 consists of 15 residues. Trimming left V 2 bases short and J 6 bases short, with 14 bases between. The CDR3 region is CASSLKPFPSNEQFF. The CDR3 coding sequence is TGTGCCAGCAGCTTAAAACCCTTCCCCTCCAATGAGCAGTTCTTC.

This CDR3 reads CASSSQGQGQSPLHF. The CDR3 region has the DNA TGTGCCAGCAGCTCCCAGGGACAGGGGCAATCACCCCTCCACTTT. The rearrangement links TRBV7-2 to TRBJ1-6; 10 bases are a match to TRBD1. The germline gives CDR1 SGHTA, CDR2 FQGNSA. CDR3 length equals 15 residues. Trimming cost V 4 bases and J 10 bases; bases outside gene matches: 7.

This clonotype was observed a few times. V and J are TRBV20-1 and TRBJ2-1; D is unclear. The CDR3 has 13 amino acids. Trimming took 4 bases from V and 5 from J, leaving 12 bases between them. The V gene's germline CDR1 is DFQATT and CDR2 SNEGSKA (reference sequence). The CDR3 coding sequence is TGCAGTGCTAACCTCCGTCGGGACAATGAGCAGTTCTTC. Protein sequence: CSANLRRDNEQFF.

The sample holds a few counts of this clonotype. The chain joins TRBV20-1 to TRBJ2-5; perhaps TRBD1 as D (6 bases). The germline V gene has CDR1 DFQATT and CDR2 SNEGSKA (reference sequence). The CDR3 runs to 13 residues. V dropped 1 base and J dropped 5 bases, with 11 bases sitting between them. The CDR3 DNA reads as TGCAGTGCTAGAGTACAGGGTACGGAGACCCAGTACTTC. This encodes CSARVQGTETQYF.